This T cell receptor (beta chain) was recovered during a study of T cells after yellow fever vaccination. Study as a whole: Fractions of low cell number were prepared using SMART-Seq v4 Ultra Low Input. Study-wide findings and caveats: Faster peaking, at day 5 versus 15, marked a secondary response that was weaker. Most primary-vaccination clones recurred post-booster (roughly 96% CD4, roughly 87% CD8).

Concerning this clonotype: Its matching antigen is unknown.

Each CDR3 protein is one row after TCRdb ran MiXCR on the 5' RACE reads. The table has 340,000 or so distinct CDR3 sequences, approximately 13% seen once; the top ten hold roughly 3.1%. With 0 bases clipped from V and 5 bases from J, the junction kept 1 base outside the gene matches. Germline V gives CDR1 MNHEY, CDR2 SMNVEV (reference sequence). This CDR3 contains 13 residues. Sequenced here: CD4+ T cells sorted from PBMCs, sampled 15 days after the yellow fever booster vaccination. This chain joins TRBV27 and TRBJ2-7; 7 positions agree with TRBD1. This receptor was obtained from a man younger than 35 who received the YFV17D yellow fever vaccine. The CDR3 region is CASSLSTGDEQYV. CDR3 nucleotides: TGTGCCAGCAGTTTATCAACAGGGGACGAGCAGTACGTC.